The next 10 T cell receptor beta chains were all read from a single sample in a study of T cell responses to AZD1222 COVID-19 vaccine. Clones were read by immunoSEQ multiplex PCR, and TCRdb kept only the in-frame ones, dropping some. The sample has roughly 140,000 clones; about 87% are singletons. Sequences were derived from peripheral blood, sampled on day 0 of MenACWY control vaccination. These receptors all stem from an adult in good health.

The chain carries TRBV19 and TRBJ2-2; 7 bases agree with TRBD1. The CDR3 covers 15 residues. The junction had 10 bases not matched to a gene; V was cut back by 5 bases and J by 7 bases. Germline V gene data show CDR1 as LNHDA and CDR2 as SQIVND (reference sequence). CDR3 in DNA: TGTGCCAGTAGTGGGCCAGGGGGTTTCTACGGGGAGCTGTTTTTT. Translated: CASSGPGGFYGELFF.

The V call is TRBV7-6, the J call TRBJ2-1, with D maybe TRBD2 (7 bases). Germline V gives CDR1 SGHVS, CDR2 FNYEAQ. Between the trimmed V and J ends, which lost 3 bases and 4 bases, there was a span of 10 bases. CDR3 length: 14 amino acids. In DNA, the CDR3 is TGTGCCAGCAGCTTGGCGGGGGCTTACAATGAGCAGTTCTTC. Translation: CASSLAGAYNEQFF.

Turning to this clone: The same CDR3 arises from other DNA sequences in this sample as well. The chain links TRBV5-1 to TRBJ2-7; D is possibly TRBD2 (5 bases). The germline V gene has CDR1 SGHRS and CDR2 YFSETQ. The CDR3 length is 13 residues. V was trimmed by 1 base and J by 2 bases, leaving 7 bases between them. CDR3 nucleotide sequence: TGCGCCAGCAGCTTGCGCGGGCCCTACGAGCAGTACTTC. It encodes CASSLRGPYEQYF.

The chain uses TRBV6-2 or TRBV6-3 and TRBJ2-2; 7 bases match TRBD2. The ends lost 4 bases at V and 3 bases at J; junction bases unmatched: 11. The CDR3 runs to 17 residues. Germline lookup yields CDR1 MNHEY and CDR2 SVGEGT. Here the CDR3 DNA reads TGTGCCAGCAGTTTCCCACCCTGGGGGGGGGACACCGGGGAGCTGTTTTTT. This sequence encodes CASSFPPWGGDTGELFF.

The chain joins TRBV19 to TRBJ1-2; D unresolved. Trimming left V 1 base short and J 7 bases short, with 10 bases between. CDR3 length: 13 amino acids. The germline V gene encodes CDR1 LNHDA and CDR2 SQIVND (reference sequence). For the CDR3, the DNA is TGTGCCAGTAGTATAGCCACAGCTTCTGGCTACACCTTC. This gives the protein CASSIATASGYTF. Full variable domain (missing parts from reference TRBV19 and TRBJ1-2): DGGITQSPKYLFRKEGQNVTLSCEQNLNHDAMYWYRQDPGQGLRLIYYSQIVNDFQKGDIAEGYSVSREKKESFPLTVTSAQKNPTAFYLCASSIATASGYTFGSGTRLTVV.

The V and J genes are TRBV20-1 and TRBJ1-1, with no clear D. CDR3 length equals 11 residues. Germline CDR1 reads DFQATT; CDR2 reads SNEGSKA (reference sequence). V was cut by 2 bases and J by 1 base, with 2 bases left in between. CDR3 sequence reads: CSARQNTEAFF. As DNA, the CDR3 is TGCAGTGCTAGACAGAACACTGAAGCTTTCTTT.

The chain uses TRBV28 and TRBJ1-4, with D tentatively TRBD1 (5 bases). The germline V gene encodes CDR1 MDHEN and CDR2 SYDVKM. V lost 8 bases and J lost 7, with 17 bases in between. The length of the CDR3 is 14 residues. The CDR3: CASVSGPSPEKLFF. Here the CDR3 DNA reads TGTGCCAGCGTGTCGGGACCGTCTCCTGAAAAACTGTTTTTT.

The chain combines TRBV28 with TRBJ2-7; 8 bases align to TRBD1. Unmatched junction bases numbered 20, after V lost 10 bases and J lost 0 bases. The CDR3 spans 18 residues. Per the germline V gene, CDR1 is MDHEN and CDR2 is SYDVKM. In nucleotides, the CDR3 is TGTGCCACTCTCCGGACAGGGATGTTTCAGCGGTTCTCCTACGAGCAGTACTTC. As protein: CATLRTGMFQRFSYEQYF.

The gene calls are TRBV9 and TRBJ1-2; TRBD1 might be the D (5 bases). V lost 3 bases to trimming and J lost 0 bases, with 18 bases between them. Germline-derived CDR1 and CDR2 are SGDLS and YYNGEE. This CDR3 contains 17 residues. In DNA form, the CDR3 reads TGTGCCAGCAGCGAGGAGCTCTCGACAGCGCCTAACTATGGCTACACCTTC. This sequence encodes CASSEELSTAPNYGYTF.

V gene TRBV5-1 combines with J gene TRBJ2-1; tentative D call: TRBD1 (5 bases). The CDR3 length is 12 residues. Germline V gene sequence: CDR1 SGHRS, CDR2 YFSETQ. With 0 bases removed from V and 9 bases from J, the gap between germline ends came to 7 bases. The CDR3 DNA sequence: TGCGCCAGCAGCTTGGTCAGGGCTGAGCAGTTCTTC. Protein product: CASSLVRAEQFF.